These T cell receptor beta chains were read from a single sample in a study of PD-1 blockade in classical Hodgkin lymphoma. The method was immunoSEQ multiplex PCR; TCRdb's version includes in-frame clones alone and lacks a portion of them. The repertoire holds roughly 19,000 clones, with 84% as singletons. Sequenced material: peripheral blood mononuclear cells (PBMCs), taken at baseline. These receptors all come from a human donor with classical Hodgkin lymphoma. Both conserved end residues are part of each CDR3. The D gene is left open where the match is weak. Rows may omit the clone size; those that give it use once, few, many or a size class.

V gene,clone size,J gene,D gene,CDR3 protein,CDR3 DNA
TRBV6-1,-,TRBJ1-2,TRBD1,CATGQGIVSGYTF,TGTGCCACCGGACAGGGGATTGTGTCTGGCTACACCTTC
TRBV10-1,-,TRBJ2-3,-,CASREGSADTQYF,TGCGCCAGCAGAGAAGGGTCAGCAGATACGCAGTATTTT
TRBV2,-,TRBJ1-1,TRBD1,CASSQDRGDEAFF,TGTGCCAGCAGTCAGGACAGGGGTGATGAAGCTTTCTTT
TRBV27,once,TRBJ2-7,TRBD1,CASTAGTGAYEQYF,TGTGCCAGCACCGCCGGGACAGGGGCCTACGAGCAGTACTTC
TRBV14,-,TRBJ1-6,-,CASSQVSDISYNSPLHF,TGTGCCAGCAGCCAAGTTTCGGACATCTCCTATAATTCACCCCTCCACTTT
TRBV9,once,TRBJ1-4,-,CASSGPKGRDEKLFF,TGTGCCAGCAGCGGCCCCAAAGGACGGGATGAAAAACTGTTTTTT
TRBV6-5,few,TRBJ1-1,-,CASSYSTDQRNTEAFF,TGTGCCAGCAGTTACTCGACAGATCAGCGTAACACTGAAGCTTTCTTT
TRBV2,-,TRBJ2-3,-,CASSEGELRTDTQYF,TGTGCCAGCAGCGAAGGGGAACTACGCACAGATACGCAGTATTTT
TRBV4-2,-,TRBJ1-6,-,CASSHRWPDSPLHF,TGTGCCAGCAGCCACCGCTGGCCCGATTCACCCCTCCACTTT
TRBV7-9,-,TRBJ1-3,TRBD1,CASRGQGAKGNTIYF,TGTGCCAGCAGGGGACAGGGGGCGAAGGGAAACACCATATATTTT
TRBV30,-,TRBJ2-7,TRBD1,CAWSVAGGPYEQYF,TGTGCCTGGAGTGTGGCAGGGGGCCCCTACGAGCAGTACTTC
TRBV28,-,TRBJ2-7,TRBD2,CASSSPGGLNYEQYF,TGTGCCAGCAGTTCGCCGGGGGGGTTAAACTACGAGCAGTACTTC
TRBV7-2,-,TRBJ2-2,-,CASSLVIGLGRLTGELFF,TGTGCCAGCAGCTTAGTAATAGGGTTGGGCAGACTCACCGGGGAGCTGTTTTTT
TRBV7-6,-,TRBJ1-3,-,CASSPGPSGSGNTIYF,TGTGCCAGCAGCCCGGGACCCTCTGGCTCTGGAAACACCATATATTTT
TRBV28,-,TRBJ1-4,TRBD1,CASRHRGATNEKLFF,TGTGCCAGCAGGCACAGGGGGGCCACTAATGAAAAACTGTTTTTT
TRBV5-6,-,TRBJ2-7,-,CASSRSVSPPYEQYF,TGTGCCAGCAGCCGTTCGGTCTCCCCACCCTACGAGCAGTACTTC
TRBV4-3,-,TRBJ2-3,-,CASSQWSYPWRKRGPTDTQYF,TGCGCCAGCAGCCAGTGGTCCTACCCTTGGAGAAAACGGGGGCCCACAGATACGCAGTATTTT
TRBV5-4,-,TRBJ1-1,-,CASSFTGNVAFF,TGTGCCAGCAGCTTTACAGGGAACGTAGCTTTCTTT
TRBV9,-,TRBJ1-1,-,CASSTLGGPNTEAFF,TGTGCCAGCAGCACCCTGGGAGGGCCGAACACTGAAGCTTTCTTT
TRBV6-1,-,TRBJ1-4,-,CASSDYGGGTEKLFF,TGTGCCAGCAGTGATTATGGGGGAGGGACTGAAAAACTGTTTTTT
TRBV29-1,once,TRBJ2-7,TRBD1,CSVVDRGYEQYF,TGCAGCGTTGTGGACAGGGGCTACGAGCAGTACTTC
TRBV2,-,TRBJ1-1,TRBD1,CASSRQGTEAFF,TGTGCCAGCAGTCGACAGGGCACTGAAGCTTTCTTT
TRBV2,-,TRBJ1-2,-,CASSVEIDTLLPTNYGYTF,TGTGCCAGCAGTGTTGAAATTGACACATTACTCCCCACTAACTATGGCTACACCTTC
TRBV21-1,-,TRBJ1-6,-,CASSKVYNSPLHF,TGTGCCAGCAGCAAGGTCTATAATTCACCCCTCCACTTT
TRBV7-2,-,TRBJ1-5,-,CASSPVAGQPQHF,TGTGCCAGCAGCCCGGTGGCGGGACAGCCCCAGCATTTT
TRBV7-9,-,TRBJ1-3,-,CASSSTERNTIYF,TGTGCCAGCAGTTCGACAGAAAGAAACACCATATATTTT
TRBV7-7,-,TRBJ1-5,-,CASSFGAGNPSNQPQHF,TGTGCCAGCAGCTTCGGGGCAGGGAACCCAAGCAATCAGCCCCAGCATTTT
TRBV28,-,TRBJ2-1,TRBD2,CASRLPRTSGGYSNEQFF,TGTGCCAGCAGGTTACCCCGGACTAGCGGGGGGTACTCAAATGAGCAGTTCTTC
TRBV6-5,-,TRBJ2-7,TRBD2,CASGEGYEQYF,TGTGCCAGCGGGGAGGGCTACGAGCAGTACTTC
TRBV30,-,TRBJ2-1,-,CAWSVGSYNEQFF,TGTGCCTGGAGTGTGGGGAGCTACAATGAGCAGTTCTTC
TRBV7-9,-,TRBJ2-7,-,CASSLSQGGEQYF,TGTGCCAGCAGCTTAAGCCAAGGGGGCGAGCAGTACTTC
TRBV19,medium-sized,TRBJ1-2,TRBD1,CATQQGAYGYTF,TGTGCCACCCAACAGGGGGCCTATGGCTACACCTTC
TRBV21-1,-,TRBJ1-1,-,CASSKEFWGRNTEAFF,TGTGCCAGCAGCAAAGAATTTTGGGGGAGGAACACTGAAGCTTTCTTT
TRBV5-1,-,TRBJ2-5,-,CASSLEGGETQYF,TGCGCCAGCAGCTTGGAAGGGGGAGAGACCCAGTACTTC
TRBV30,-,TRBJ1-4,-,CAANRVFNEKLFF,TGTGCTGCCAACCGGGTCTTTAATGAAAAACTGTTTTTT
TRBV14,-,TRBJ1-1,TRBD1,CASSGNWWTGNTEAFF,TGTGCCAGCAGCGGTAATTGGTGGACAGGGAACACTGAAGCTTTCTTT
TRBV2,-,TRBJ2-7,-,CASRDLRAFGEQYF,TGTGCCAGCAGGGACCTTAGGGCGTTCGGCGAGCAGTACTTC
TRBV19,-,TRBJ1-2,-,CASTPNRLFNYGYTF,TGTGCCAGTACCCCCAACAGACTTTTTAACTATGGCTACACCTTC
TRBV6-1,-,TRBJ1-1,TRBD1,CASRQFGQGATEAFF,TGTGCCAGCAGGCAATTCGGACAGGGGGCTACTGAAGCTTTCTTT
TRBV7-2,-,TRBJ2-4,TRBD1,CASSLDRGLNIQYF,TGTGCCAGCAGCTTAGACAGGGGGTTGAACATTCAGTACTTC
TRBV6-6,-,TRBJ1-5,-,CASSPGTPDQPQHF,TGTGCCAGCAGCCCCGGGACACCGGATCAGCCCCAGCATTTT
TRBV28,few,TRBJ1-2,-,CASSAAGGAGNYGYTF,TGTGCCAGCAGCGCCGCCGGGGGCGCGGGTAACTATGGCTACACCTTC